The 3 T cell receptor beta chains presented below share a single source sample, sequenced in a study of CD8 T cells in ankylosing spondylitis. TCRdb itself ran the 5' RACE reads through MiXCR, one entry per CDR3 protein. The data contain some 220,000 distinct CDR3 sequences, over 9.5% of them singletons. Sequenced material: blood, either unsorted or a sorted T cell fraction (not recorded which). Receptors were obtained from a male donor with ankylosing spondylitis or in good health (not recorded which).

There are many counts of this clonotype. This chain connects TRBV5-1 to TRBJ1-1; tentatively, D is TRBD1 (5 bases). The CDR3 loop spans 14 amino acids. Trimming removed 4 bases from V and 2 bases from J, with 12 bases in between. CDR1 and CDR2 (germline): SGHRS, YFSETQ. The DNA of the CDR3 is TGCGCCAGCAGCGATCCGGGACGAAACACTGAAGCTTTCTTT. Translating it yields CASSDPGRNTEAFF.

This clonotype was counted between two and nine times. This chain uses TRBV6-5 with TRBJ2-7; D not certain. The CDR3 runs to 14 residues. Germline CDR1 reads MNHEY; CDR2 reads SVGAGI. Trimming left V 4 bases short and J 0 bases short, with 10 bases between. The CDR3 is CASSSSPSSYEQYF. The CDR3 DNA reads as TGTGCCAGCAGTTCCAGCCCTAGCTCCTACGAGCAGTACTTC.

This clonotype was counted many times. V gene TRBV7-2 combines with J gene TRBJ2-1; 7 nucleotides align to TRBD2. CDR1 SGHTA and CDR2 FQGNSA come from the germline V gene. J lost 6 bases, V lost 2 bases, and 4 bases had no gene match. The CDR3 is 14 amino acids. Here the CDR3 reads CASSLTASGNEQFF. Written as DNA, the CDR3 is TGTGCCAGCAGCTTAACGGCTAGCGGCAATGAGCAGTTCTTC.